Listed below are T cell receptor beta chains from one sample, sequenced in a study of chemoradiotherapy in HPV16-positive cancers. Generated by immunoSEQ multiplex PCR, the TCRdb table keeps only in-frame clones and is missing some. The table has 25,000 to 35,000 clones, roughly nine tenths seen once. Source: blood, taken from a patient who underwent chemoradiotherapy. The receptors derive from a human donor with HPV-associated anogenital cancer. CDR3s leave out the opening cysteine and the closing phenylalanine or tryptophan. Fields, in order: V gene, J gene, clone size, CDR3 protein. For some rows the clone size is stated as once, few or many, or as a class when expanded; others skip it.

TRBV4-1,TRBJ1-3,.,ASSQVVPVHSGNTIY
TRBV15,TRBJ1-1,.,ATSREGNQNTEAF
TRBV5-1,TRBJ2-7,.,ASSFPGQGGDEQY
TRBV5-1,TRBJ2-3,.,ASSPAVAGDTQY
TRBV7-9,TRBJ2-3,.,ASSSTSGRETDTQY
TRBV7-9,TRBJ2-5,.,ASSSGTGFETQY
TRBV19,TRBJ1-2,.,ASSMQVGNYGYT
TRBV4-3,TRBJ2-6,.,ASSQGTSGANVLT
TRBV5-1,TRBJ2-1,.,ASSLAEGHEQF
TRBV4-3,TRBJ2-3,.,ASSQDRTLSTDTQY
TRBV4-1,TRBJ2-1,.,ASSLSTSVNEQF
TRBV2,TRBJ1-5,few,ASSGGNSNQPQH
TRBV5-1,TRBJ2-2,.,ASSLAGSLAGGPDTGELF
TRBV6-5,TRBJ1-2,.,ASRTQEDYGYT
TRBV30,TRBJ2-7,.,AWTPGQFGWEQY
TRBV9,TRBJ1-1,.,ASSEGTSGAF
TRBV5-6,TRBJ2-2,.,ASSSDRLYGELF
TRBV18,TRBJ2-5,.,ASSQGLAGNQETQY
TRBV7-9,TRBJ2-7,.,ASSPGQLYEQY
TRBV7-6,TRBJ2-5,.,ASSPGLPFQETQY
TRBV6-6,TRBJ2-1,.,ASSPPAQFNNEQF
TRBV9,TRBJ2-2,.,ASSPVGDHGELF
TRBV6-6,TRBJ2-3,.,ASSFGTGDITQY
TRBV28,TRBJ1-3,once,ASSLHDRSGNTIY
TRBV12-5,TRBJ2-1,.,ASGLESGPADNEQF
TRBV5-1,TRBJ1-2,.,ASSLSSTGGESYGYT
TRBV7-3,TRBJ2-3,once,ASSQGLADTQY
TRBV6-5,TRBJ2-7,.,ASSYSPRAYEQY
TRBV7-9,TRBJ2-3,.,ASRFDGTGGIDTQY
TRBV19,TRBJ1-5,once,ASSVGGFFSNQPQH
TRBV14,TRBJ2-1,once,ASSPPLGLAYNEQF
TRBV7-8,TRBJ2-7,few,ASSASYEQY
TRBV9,TRBJ2-3,.,ASSAREGGSTDTQY
TRBV9,TRBJ1-3,.,ASSAGQARSGNTIY
TRBV27,TRBJ2-7,.,ASSLWGQGYYEQY